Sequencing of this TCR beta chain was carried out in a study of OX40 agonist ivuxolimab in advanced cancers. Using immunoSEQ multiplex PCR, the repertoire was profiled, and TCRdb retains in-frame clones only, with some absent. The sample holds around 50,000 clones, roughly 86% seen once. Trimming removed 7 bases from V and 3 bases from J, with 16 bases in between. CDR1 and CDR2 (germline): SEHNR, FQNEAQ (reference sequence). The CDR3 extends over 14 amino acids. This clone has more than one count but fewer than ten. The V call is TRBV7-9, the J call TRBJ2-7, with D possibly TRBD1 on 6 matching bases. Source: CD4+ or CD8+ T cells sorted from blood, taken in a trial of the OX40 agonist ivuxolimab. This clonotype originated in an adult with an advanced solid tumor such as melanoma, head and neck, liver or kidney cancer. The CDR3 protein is CASNQGQSLYEQYF. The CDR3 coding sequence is TGTGCCAGCAACCAAGGACAGAGCCTCTACGAGCAGTACTTC.